The 28 T cell receptor beta chains listed next were all sequenced from one sample in a study of blood T cell repertoires in COVID-19. Assay: immunoSEQ multiplex PCR; the TCRdb copy retains only in-frame clones and omits some. This sample carries around 250,000 clones, 86% of them seen once, and the ten largest clones take about 8.6%. Sequences were obtained from peripheral blood. All receptors derive from a middle-aged man with active or convalescent COVID-19.

The sample holds a few counts of this clone. The chain couples TRBV6-5 to TRBJ1-6, with 8 bases lining up with TRBD1. The germline CDR1 and CDR2 sequences are MNHEY and SVGAGI. The CDR3 sequence is 16 residues long. Unmatched junction bases numbered 11, after V lost 6 bases and J lost 7 bases. The CDR3 sequence is CASRYEPGQANSPLHF. For the CDR3, the DNA is TGTGCCAGCAGGTACGAGCCGGGACAGGCGAATTCACCCCTCCACTTT.

The V and J genes are TRBV19 and TRBJ1-2; 7 nucleotides align to TRBD1. CDR1 and CDR2 from the germline V gene are LNHDA and SQIVND (reference sequence). The CDR3 covers 13 residues. J gave up 7 bases and V 10 bases, and 12 bases lay outside the gene matches. CDR3 residues: CATERGGRGGYTF. The CDR3 region has the DNA TGTGCCACTGAACGAGGGGGCCGAGGTGGCTACACCTTC.

This chain joins TRBV28 and TRBJ1-2; the D gene is possibly TRBD1 (6 bases). The CDR3 spans 13 residues. The V and J ends lost 4 bases and 4 bases respectively, with 10 bases between them. Germline CDR1 MDHEN, CDR2 SYDVKM. CDR3 sequence reads: CASSSGVGYGYTF. The CDR3 nucleotides are TGTGCCAGCAGTTCAGGGGTGGGCTATGGCTACACCTTC.

The chain combines TRBV2 with TRBJ2-2, with D possibly TRBD2 on 6 matching bases. This CDR3 has 12 amino acids. The germline V gene encodes CDR1 SNHLY and CDR2 FYNNEI. V lost 6 bases and J lost 7, with 9 bases in between. The CDR3 reads CASRVSGGELFF. The CDR3 nucleotides are TGTGCCAGCAGAGTTAGCGGCGGGGAGCTGTTTTTT.

V gene TRBV4-2 combines with J gene TRBJ2-1, with TRBD1 matching 10 bases. J gave up 9 bases and V 4 bases, and 12 bases lay outside the gene matches. The germline V gene has CDR1 LGHNA and CDR2 YNFKEQ. The CDR3 has 16 amino acids. The DNA of the CDR3 is TGTGCCAGCAGCCCTGCCGGGACAGGGGCCCAGGTTGAGCAGTTCTTC. Its translation: CASSPAGTGAQVEQFF.

About this clone itself: Other DNA sequences in the sample encode the same CDR3. The chain has TRBV5-4 and TRBJ1-3; 7 bases map to TRBD1. This CDR3 has 14 residues. The germline V gene encodes CDR1 SGHNT and CDR2 YYREEE (reference sequence). The V segment lost 3 bases and the J segment 1 base; nucleotides outside the gene matches: 1. CDR3 nucleotides: TGTGCCAGCAGCTCAGGGGGATCTGGAAACACCATATATTTT. The encoded protein is CASSSGGSGNTIYF.

This chain joins TRBV5-1 and TRBJ2-1, with 13 nucleotides matching TRBD2. Germline lookup yields CDR1 SGHRS and CDR2 YFSETQ. The CDR3 spans 16 residues. V lost 6 bases, J lost 6 bases, and 9 bases stayed unmatched. The CDR3 protein is CASKGLAGTTSNEQFF. The CDR3, as DNA: TGCGCCAGCAAGGGACTAGCGGGAACGACAAGCAATGAGCAGTTCTTC.

The CDR3 bases are TGTGCCAGCAGTTTCGGACAGGGTAAATCACCCCTCCACTTT. It yields the protein CASSFGQGKSPLHF. The chain uses TRBV6-5 and TRBJ1-6, with 8 bases fitting TRBD1. The V and J ends lost 4 bases and 10 bases, in that order; junction bases with no gene match: 6. This CDR3 is built from 14 residues. Per germline, CDR1 MNHEY and CDR2 SVGAGI.

This chain links TRBV13 with TRBJ2-7; 10 nucleotides align to TRBD1. Germline lookup yields CDR1 PRHDT and CDR2 FYEKMQ (reference sequence). The CDR3 covers 14 residues. V lost 4 bases and J lost 3; bases outside the gene matches: 3. CDR3 in amino acids: CASSSRDRGYEQYF. In DNA form, the CDR3 reads TGTGCCAGCAGCTCCCGGGACAGGGGCTACGAGCAGTACTTC.

This chain links TRBV4-1 with TRBJ1-4; 10 positions agree with TRBD1. This CDR3 comprises 12 residues. Germline V CDR1 and CDR2: MGHRA, YSYEKL. V trimming: 9 bases; J trimming: 8 bases; junction bases outside the gene matches: 3. This CDR3 reads CASGTGVEKLFF. CDR3 coding DNA: TGCGCCAGTGGGACAGGGGTGGAAAAACTGTTTTTT.

The V and J genes are TRBV28 and TRBJ2-7; 10 positions agree with TRBD1. After removal of 1 base from V and 6 bases from J, the junction contained 3 bases not matched to a gene. The CDR3 is made up of 14 amino acids. CDR1 MDHEN and CDR2 SYDVKM come from the germline V gene. CDR3 sequence reads: CASSLSGQGSEQYF. CDR3 DNA sequence: TGTGCCAGCAGTTTATCGGGACAGGGGAGCGAGCAGTACTTC.

This chain connects TRBV5-4 to TRBJ2-5, with D unresolved. The V gene lost 4 bases and the J gene lost 1 base, with 11 bases spanning the gap. Per germline, CDR1 SGHNT and CDR2 YYREEE (reference sequence). The CDR3 is 14 residues long. CDR3 sequence reads: CASSRPGVQETQYF. The CDR3 DNA reads TGTGCCAGCAGCCGACCCGGAGTCCAAGAGACCCAGTACTTC.

This chain links TRBV6-5 with TRBJ2-1; no reliable D call. V lost 5 bases, J lost 8 bases, and 10 bases lay in between. From germline, CDR1 is MNHEY and CDR2 SVGAGI. The CDR3 length is 12 residues. DNA of the CDR3: TGTGCCAGCAGTCGAACCCGCGATGAGCAGTTCTTC. Encoded protein: CASSRTRDEQFF.

This rearrangement joins TRBV10-3 to TRBJ2-3; 8 bases are shared with TRBD1. Germline trimming cut 7 bases from V and 4 bases from J; bases unmatched to any gene: 7. In germline, CDR1 is ENHRY, CDR2 SYGVKD. The CDR3 consists of 14 residues. The CDR3 DNA reads TGTGCCATCAAGACAGGGGCGAACGCAGATACGCAGTATTTT. This sequence encodes CAIKTGANADTQYF.

Note on this clone: The germline gene is not matched at one end of the junction; a read error may be the cause. The genes are TRBV2 and TRBJ2-3; D is unresolved. Per germline, CDR1 SNHLY and CDR2 FYNNEI. The CDR3 spans 16 residues. CDR3 bases: TGTGCCAGCACTGAAGTTCCACAACCCACCACAGATACGCAGTATTTT. Its protein is CASTEVPQPTTDTQYF.

This chain links TRBV20-1 with TRBJ2-1, with D hard to call. This CDR3 region has 12 residues. V lost 3 bases, J lost 6 bases, and 9 bases lay in between. The germline V gene encodes CDR1 DFQATT and CDR2 SNEGSKA (reference sequence). Here the CDR3 DNA reads TGCAGTGCTAGTGTGACGGGCAATGAGCAGTTCTTC. It specifies CSASVTGNEQFF.

The rearrangement joins TRBV7-9 to TRBJ1-1; 7 nucleotides align to TRBD1. J was trimmed by 3 bases and V by 5 bases; bases with no gene match: 18. CDR3 length: 18 residues. Germline V gives CDR1 SEHNR, CDR2 FQNEAQ (reference sequence). Written as DNA, the CDR3 is TGTGCCAGCAGCGCGACAGGAGGGGGCGGACTAAGTGACACTGAAGCTTTCTTT. Residues: CASSATGGGGLSDTEAFF. Together with reference TRBV7-9 and TRBJ1-1, the CDR3 gives the full variable domain: DTGVSQNPRHKITKRGQNVTFRCDPISEHNRLYWYRQTLGQGPEFLTYFQNEAQLEKSRLLSDRFSAERPKGSFSTLEIQRTEQGDSAMYLCASSATGGGGLSDTEAFFGQGTRLTVV.

V usage is TRBV10-3 and J usage is TRBJ2-7; perhaps TRBD1 as D (5 bases). CDR1 and CDR2 from the germline V gene are ENHRY and SYGVKD. Trimming took 6 bases from V and 0 from J, leaving 12 bases between them. This CDR3 is built from 14 residues. The CDR3 bases are TGTGCCATCAGGACGATGGACACCTCCTACGAGCAGTACTTC. This encodes CAIRTMDTSYEQYF.

The rearrangement links TRBV13 to TRBJ2-3, with D hard to call. CDR1 PRHDT and CDR2 FYEKMQ come from the germline V gene (reference sequence). The CDR3 contains 16 residues. The V end was cut by 0 bases, the J end by 2 bases, with 12 bases between. The CDR3 DNA sequence: TGTGCCAGCAGCTTAGGGTCCGGCGGTATCACAGATACGCAGTATTTT. Translated, it gives CASSLGSGGITDTQYF.

This chain connects TRBV9 to TRBJ2-7, with TRBD2 matching 11 bases. Germline loops: CDR1 SGDLS, CDR2 YYNGEE. The CDR3 sequence is 14 residues long. V trimming: 2 bases; J trimming: 5 bases; junction bases outside the gene matches: 3. Written as DNA, the CDR3 is TGTGCCAGCAGCGTGACTAGCGGGACCGACGAGCAGTACTTC. Amino acid sequence: CASSVTSGTDEQYF.

The V call is TRBV7-9, the J call TRBJ1-4; D is unresolved. Germline V lookup: CDR1 SEHNR, CDR2 FQNEAQ (reference sequence). V was shortened by 3 bases and J by 8 bases, with 13 bases between the two germline ends. CDR3 length: 14 residues. The CDR3 nucleotides are TGTGCCAGCAGCTTTGGATTCGAGGAGGAAAAACTGTTTTTT. Translating it yields CASSFGFEEEKLFF.

The chain recombines TRBV14 with TRBJ1-1; TRBD1 matches 12 bases. This CDR3 has 16 residues. Germline CDR1 SGHDN, CDR2 FVKESK. The V gene end was trimmed by 2 bases and the J gene end by 8 bases; junction bases not matched to a gene: 9. Written as DNA, the CDR3 is TGTGCCAGCAGCCAAAGGGACAGGGGGCGACGGGGAGAAGCTTTCTTT. It codes for CASSQRDRGRRGEAFF.

The chain couples TRBV6-5 to TRBJ2-1; TRBD2 matches 8 bases. The CDR3 contains 12 residues. V lost 5 bases and J lost 9; bases outside the gene matches: 3. Germline V lookup: CDR1 MNHEY, CDR2 SVGAGI. CDR3 bases: TGTGCCAGCAGTCCTAGCGGGCCTGAGCAGTTCTTC. Encoded protein: CASSPSGPEQFF.

This CDR3 reads CATEYRLNYGYTF. CDR3 in DNA: TGTGCCACCGAGTACAGGCTTAACTATGGCTACACCTTC. The rearrangement joins TRBV6-5 to TRBJ1-2, with D possibly TRBD1 on 5 matching bases. The CDR3 sequence is 13 residues long. Germline V gene data show CDR1 as MNHEY and CDR2 as SVGAGI. Trimming removed 10 bases from V and 1 base from J, with 13 bases in between.

This chain joins TRBV7-9 and TRBJ1-3, with unresolved D. The CDR3 has 19 amino acids. CDR1 is SEHNR and CDR2 is FQNEAQ in the germline V gene (reference sequence). V dropped 5 bases and J dropped 2 bases, with 25 bases sitting between them. CDR3 DNA sequence: TGTGCCAGCAGCCTGTGGCAGGCAACCCTCGTACTCCCTGGAAACACCATATATTTT. This sequence encodes CASSLWQATLVLPGNTIYF.

The rearrangement uses TRBV7-9 and TRBJ1-2; TRBD1 matches 7 bases. V was clipped by 5 bases and J by 6 bases; unmatched bases: 15. Per germline, CDR1 SEHNR and CDR2 FQNEAQ (reference sequence). The CDR3 is made up of 16 amino acids. The CDR3 loop reads CASSRTGSRFQNGYTF. The CDR3 DNA is TGTGCCAGCAGCCGGACAGGTTCAAGGTTCCAGAATGGCTACACCTTC.

The genes are TRBV5-6 and TRBJ1-2; no clear D. Germline CDR1 is SGHDT and CDR2 is YYEEEE. The CDR3 runs 12 residues. Trimming stripped 4 bases from V and 7 bases from J, with 11 bases between. The CDR3 DNA is TGTGCCAGCAGCGCGGGGATGAGTGGCTACACCTTC. Amino acids: CASSAGMSGYTF.

This rearrangement joins TRBV14 to TRBJ2-1, with D tentatively TRBD1 (5 bases). Trimming left V 0 bases short and J 10 bases short, with 16 bases between. The V gene's germline CDR1 is SGHDN and CDR2 FVKESK. This CDR3 has 15 residues. The CDR3 is CASSQDPQGWIEQFF. CDR3 in DNA: TGTGCCAGCAGCCAAGATCCGCAGGGCTGGATCGAGCAGTTCTTC.